A single sample gave rise to the 23 T cell receptor beta chains below, sequenced in a study of regulatory T cells in long-lasting Graves disease. Specified time point: persistent/refractory GD, antithyroid drugs over 5 years with positive TRAb. Following extraction of RNA from PBMCs, that RNA was used to make the TCR library. Building the TCR beta libraries relied on iRepertoire HTBI primers, and CDR3 regions underwent Arm-PCR. TCRdb re-derived calls from the multiplex PCR reads in MiXCR, one entry per CDR3 protein. The sample yields hundreds of thousands of distinct CDR3 sequences, 20% to 25% seen once. Here the sequenced sample was peripheral blood mononuclear cells (PBMCs), taken when the disease was refractory, from a patient treated with antithyroid drugs. The receptors derive from a female donor with Graves disease.

This clonotype was picked up a small number of times. The chain is built from TRBV5-1 and TRBJ2-4, with 7 bases fitting TRBD1. The junction had 4 bases not matched to a gene; V was cut back by 5 bases and J by 5 bases. The CDR3 extends over 13 amino acids. Germline V gives CDR1 SGHRS, CDR2 YFSETQ. CDR3 protein: CASRDQGENIQYF. Written as DNA, the CDR3 is TGCGCCAGCAGGGACCAGGGGGAAAACATTCAGTACTTC.

Many counts were recorded for this clonotype. V is TRBV24-1 and J is TRBJ1-5, with D uncertain. Trimming pared 5 bases from V and 7 bases from J, leaving 11 bases between. Germline CDR1 reads KGHDR; CDR2 reads SFDVKD. CDR3 length: 13 residues. The CDR3 sequence is CATSVGGQQPQHF. CDR3 nucleotides: TGTGCCACCAGTGTGGGCGGTCAACAGCCCCAGCATTTT.

This clonotype showed up many times. V usage is TRBV18 and J usage is TRBJ2-5; D is unclear. This CDR3 region has 14 residues. CDR1 is KGHSH, CDR2 LQKENI, per germline. Trimming removed 3 bases at V and 5 bases at J, with 13 bases between. CDR3 bases: TGTGCCAGCTCACCTCCAGAGGACCGGGAGACCCAGTACTTC. Translation: CASSPPEDRETQYF.

This clonotype was seen more than once but under ten times. The chain recombines TRBV12-3 or TRBV12-4 with TRBJ2-5; 8 bases align to TRBD2. The J call is uncertain, as TRBJ2-1 better fits the DNA end. The length of the CDR3 is 13 residues. The CDR3 is CASSGTSEGEQFF. The CDR3 DNA reads as TGTGCCAGCAGCGGGACTAGTGAGGGTGAGCAGTTCTTC.

This clonotype was picked up one time. V and J are TRBV6-2 or TRBV6-3 and TRBJ1-2; D remains ambiguous. Germline CDR1 and CDR2: MNHEY and SVGEGT. The length of the CDR3 is 14 residues. The V end lost 6 bases, the J end lost 4 bases, and 15 bases lay between the germline ends. This CDR3 is CASRLQQGSYGYTF. The CDR3 nucleotides are TGTGCCAGCAGACTACAACAAGGCTCCTATGGCTACACCTTC.

This clonotype came up many times. The V and J genes are TRBV6-1 and TRBJ2-7, with a weak D call TRBD1 (6 bases). CDR1 is MNHNS and CDR2 is SASEGT in the germline V gene. The CDR3 consists of 14 residues. With 5 bases removed from V and 1 base from J, the gap between germline ends came to 12 bases. The CDR3 loop reads CASSPLDRSYEQYF. CDR3 in DNA: TGTGCCAGCAGTCCATTGGACAGATCCTACGAGCAGTACTTC.

This clonotype was detected only a few times. The chain joins TRBV5-1 to TRBJ2-2, with 7 bases fitting TRBD2. The CDR3 runs 14 residues. Germline lookup yields CDR1 SGHRS and CDR2 YFSETQ. J lost 6 bases, V lost 7 bases, and 9 bases had no gene match. As DNA, the CDR3 is TGCGCCAGCCAGACTAGCCTTCATGCCGGGGAGCTGTTTTTT. Its translation is CASQTSLHAGELFF.

As regards this clonotype: A much larger clone differs by one base, so this may be a read error. The chain joins TRBV13 to TRBJ2-7, with 7 bases matching TRBD2. Germline loops: CDR1 PRHDT, CDR2 FYEKMQ (reference sequence). The CDR3 totals 15 residues. J was trimmed by 3 bases and V by 5 bases; bases with no gene match: 10. CDR3 sequence reads: CASSRPGLTIYEQYF. In nucleotides, the CDR3 is TGTGCCAGCAGCCGGCCGGGACTAACGATCTACGAGCAGTACTTC.

This rearrangement joins TRBV25-1 to TRBJ1-2; D gene ambiguous. The V end was cut by 3 bases, the J end by 7 bases, with 9 bases between. CDR3 length: 12 amino acids. The germline V gene has CDR1 MGHDK and CDR2 SYGVNS. CDR3 sequence: CASSEPLIGYTF. CDR3 nucleotide sequence: TGTGCCAGCAGTGAGCCCCTTATTGGCTACACCTTC.

This clonotype was picked up many times. V is TRBV12-3 or TRBV12-4 and J is TRBJ1-2; a weak D match, TRBD1 (5 bases). CDR3 length: 14 residues. With 6 bases removed from V and 4 bases from J, the gap between germline ends came to 15 bases. CDR3 coding DNA: TGTGCCAGCAGCCGTTCAGGGTATGGCTATGGCTACACCTTC. Translating gives CASSRSGYGYGYTF.

There are many counts of this clonotype. V usage is TRBV28 and J usage is TRBJ2-7; D unresolved. From germline, CDR1 is MDHEN and CDR2 SYDVKM. V lost 4 bases, J lost 2 bases, and 9 bases lay in between. The length of the CDR3 is 13 residues. CDR3 sequence: CASSSQAPYEQYF. Written as DNA, the CDR3 is TGTGCCAGCAGTTCCCAGGCGCCCTACGAGCAGTACTTC.

The CDR3 protein is CASSFPEQGNEQYF. CDR3 nucleotide sequence: TGTGCCAGCAGTTTCCCTGAACAGGGAAACGAGCAGTACTTC. The chain has TRBV28 and TRBJ2-7, with D possibly being TRBD1 (6 bases). Trimming shortened V by 3 bases and J by 5 bases, and 14 bases separated the two germline ends. The CDR3 has 14 amino acids. CDR1 is MDHEN, CDR2 SYDVKM, per germline.

The V gene is TRBV6-9, the J gene TRBJ1-5, with D maybe TRBD1 (6 bases). CDR3 length: 14 amino acids. The germline CDR1 and CDR2 sequences are MNHGY and SVAAGI. The V end lost 3 bases, the J end lost 4 bases, and 10 bases lay between the germline ends. The CDR3 loop is CASSYNRENQPQHF. The CDR3 bases are TGTGCCAGCAGTTACAACAGGGAGAATCAGCCCCAGCATTTT.

DNA of the CDR3: TGTGCCAGCAGCCACGAACAGGGGGGAAAAAACATTCAGTACTTC. Protein: CASSHEQGGKNIQYF. The V and J genes are TRBV6-1 and TRBJ2-4, with 8 bases fitting TRBD1. Trimming at V came to 6 bases and at J to 4 bases, leaving 8 bases not matched to a gene. Germline V gives CDR1 MNHNS, CDR2 SASEGT. The CDR3 sequence is 15 residues long.

The chain uses TRBV18 and TRBJ1-6; 9 bases match TRBD1. Germline CDR1 reads KGHSH; CDR2 reads LQKENI. V gave up 6 bases and J gave up 8 bases; unmatched junction bases: 2. The CDR3 contains 13 residues. CDR3 coding DNA: TGTGCCAGCTCGACAGGGGGAGATTCACCCCTCCACTTT. Translated, it gives CASSTGGDSPLHF.

There are a few counts of this clonotype. V and J are TRBV7-9 and TRBJ2-5, with a tentative D call TRBD1 (7 bases). V lost 4 bases to trimming and J lost 5 bases, with 17 bases between them. The CDR3 is 15 amino acids. Germline V CDR1 and CDR2: SEHNR, FQNEAQ (reference sequence). The chain's CDR3 is CASSSSEAGGETQYF. As DNA, the CDR3 is TGTGCCAGCAGCTCCTCTGAGGCAGGGGGGGAGACCCAGTACTTC.

The chain joins TRBV19 to TRBJ2-7; TRBD1 is a possible D gene (6 bases). The CDR3 runs to 12 residues. Germline lookup yields CDR1 LNHDA and CDR2 SQIVND (reference sequence). With 6 bases removed from V and 7 bases from J, the gap between germline ends came to 13 bases. CDR3 protein: CASSPDRWEQYF. CDR3 in DNA: TGTGCCAGTAGCCCCGACAGGTGGGAGCAGTACTTC.

This clonotype showed up many times. V usage is TRBV20-1 and J usage is TRBJ2-7, with unresolved D. The length of the CDR3 is 14 residues. CDR1 and CDR2 (germline): DFQATT, SNEGSKA (reference sequence). V shed 2 bases and J shed 9 bases, with 20 bases lying between them. CDR3 region: CSARPTGFDGVQYF. DNA for the CDR3: TGCAGTGCTAGACCGACTGGCTTCGATGGGGTGCAGTACTTC.

Many counts were recorded for this clonotype. The gene calls are TRBV19 and TRBJ1-2; 7 bases align to TRBD1. CDR1 and CDR2 from the germline V gene are LNHDA and SQIVND (reference sequence). This CDR3 spans 18 amino acids. V dropped 5 bases and J dropped 6; count of bases not matched to a gene: 21. CDR3 protein: CASSPGWGTELGGHGYTF. For the CDR3, the DNA is TGTGCCAGTAGTCCAGGATGGGGGACAGAGCTCGGAGGGCATGGCTACACCTTC.

This clonotype was found a few times. This chain connects TRBV6-2 or TRBV6-3 to TRBJ2-1, with 11 nucleotides matching TRBD1. This CDR3 is built from 16 residues. Unmatched junction bases numbered 7, after V lost 5 bases and J lost 4 bases. CDR1 and CDR2 from the germline V gene are MNHEY and SVGEGT. The CDR3 DNA reads TGTGCCAGCAGTACCCGGGACAGGGGGATATACAATGAGCAGTTCTTC. This translates into CASSTRDRGIYNEQFF.

There are many counts of this clonotype. The V gene is TRBV2, the J gene TRBJ1-3; the D gene is possibly TRBD1 (6 bases). The CDR3 runs to 15 residues. Germline CDR1 SNHLY, CDR2 FYNNEI. The V and J ends lost 4 bases and 4 bases respectively, with 14 bases between them. The chain's CDR3 is CASSASTGSGNTIYF. CDR3 nucleotides: TGTGCCAGCAGTGCCTCGACAGGATCCGGAAACACCATATATTTT.

This chain links TRBV2 with TRBJ2-7; D might be TRBD2 (6 bases). This CDR3 region has 16 residues. V was shortened by 6 bases and J by 5 bases, with 23 bases between the two germline ends. Germline-derived CDR1 and CDR2 are SNHLY and FYNNEI. CDR3 DNA sequence: TGTGCCAGCAGCAGAGAAGGGCGGGATAGGCGAGACGAGCAGTACTTC. Translated: CASSREGRDRRDEQYF.

This clonotype was counted many times. This chain uses TRBV18 with TRBJ2-7, with 11 bases that match TRBD2. The CDR3 has 15 residues. In germline, CDR1 is KGHSH, CDR2 LQKENI. V was clipped by 0 bases and J by 3 bases; unmatched bases: 1. CDR3 loop: CASSPPGLADYEQYF. CDR3 bases: TGTGCCAGCTCACCACCGGGACTAGCGGACTACGAGCAGTACTTC.